The 29 T cell receptor beta chains below come from one sample, sequenced in a study of blood T cell repertoires in COVID-19 (dated by TCRdb to the early 2020s). To prepare the library, the immunoSEQ multiplex PCR assay was applied. TCRdb mirrors the immuneACCESS table, restricted to in-frame sequences. Some clones are absent from its copies; in checked studies, under half trace to an unresolved V gene, and the reason for the others is unknown. The sample includes hundreds of thousands of clones, with 70% to 90% observed a single time. Roughly 7.3% of the sample comes from the top ten. Material for sequencing was peripheral blood. The receptors shown here come from a woman in her forties or fifties with COVID-19, enrolled during active disease.

This clone was seen just once. The chain couples TRBV6-6 to TRBJ2-3, with 8 bases lining up with TRBD2. This CDR3 has 15 amino acids. Germline values: CDR1 MNHNY, CDR2 SVGAGI (reference sequence). Unmatched junction bases numbered 7, after V lost 7 bases and J lost 1 base. CDR3 nucleotides: TGTGCCAGCATTAGCAGCGGGGGCCGCACAGATACGCAGTATTTT. Its protein is CASISSGGRTDTQYF.

This rearrangement joins TRBV4-1 to TRBJ2-1, with 7 bases matching TRBD2. This CDR3 spans 13 amino acids. The V gene's germline CDR1 is MGHRA and CDR2 YSYEKL. J gave up 6 bases and V 9 bases, and 8 bases lay outside the gene matches. The CDR3 nucleotides read TGCGCCAGTAGAGCGGGGTTAGCCAATGAGCAGTTCTTC. It codes for CASRAGLANEQFF.

V usage is TRBV19 and J usage is TRBJ2-3; 7 nucleotides line up with TRBD1. V was pared by 1 base and J by 4 bases, with 8 bases of the junction left unmatched. This CDR3 contains 16 residues. Per germline, CDR1 LNHDA and CDR2 SQIVND (reference sequence). The CDR3 nucleotides read TGTGCCAGTAGTATAGGGGCAGGGGGATTGCCAGATACGCAGTATTTT. Amino acid sequence: CASSIGAGGLPDTQYF.

The rearrangement links TRBV28 to TRBJ1-4, with D tentatively TRBD1 (6 bases). V gave up 6 bases and J gave up 0 bases, with 20 bases separating them. CDR1 and CDR2 (germline): MDHEN, SYDVKM. The CDR3 has 18 amino acids. CDR3 amino acids: CASRMGGLGITTNEKLFF. The CDR3 DNA sequence: TGTGCCAGCAGGATGGGGGGGCTAGGGATTACAACTAATGAAAAACTGTTTTTT.

This sequence joins TRBV7-9 and TRBJ1-2; a possible D gene is TRBD1 (5 bases). The CDR3 covers 15 residues. Between the trimmed V and J ends, which lost 6 bases and 1 base, there was a span of 15 bases. Germline loops: CDR1 SEHNR, CDR2 FQNEAQ (reference sequence). Written as DNA, the CDR3 is TGTGCCAGCAGTGCAGCAGGGATTAATAACTATGGCTACACCTTC. As protein: CASSAAGINNYGYTF.

V is TRBV5-1 and J is TRBJ1-2; 10 bases map to TRBD1. The V gene end was trimmed by 3 bases and the J gene end by 8 bases; junction bases not matched to a gene: 7. The germline gives CDR1 SGHRS, CDR2 YFSETQ. This CDR3 region has 14 residues. The CDR3 nucleotides are TGCGCCAGCAGCTCGGACAGGGGGTGGGAAGGCTACACCTTC. Translating it yields CASSSDRGWEGYTF.

About this clone: Other DNA sequences within the sample encode an identical CDR3. The rearrangement uses TRBV3-1 (or the pseudogene TRBV3-2) and TRBJ2-7, with D uncertain. Trimming took off 0 bases at V and 6 bases at J, with 15 bases between the two ends. The CDR3 covers 15 residues. CDR1 LGHDT and CDR2 YNNKEL come from the germline V gene (reference sequence). The CDR3 spells CASSQDQAFVSEQYF. DNA of the CDR3: TGTGCCAGCAGCCAAGATCAGGCCTTTGTCAGCGAGCAGTACTTC.

This chain connects TRBV7-8 to TRBJ2-3, with TRBD2 identical over 16 bases. The CDR3 spans 16 residues. Per the germline V gene, CDR1 is SGHVS and CDR2 is FQNEAQ. V was pared by 5 bases and J by 11 bases, with 10 bases of the junction left unmatched. CDR3 in DNA: TGTGCCAGCAGCACAGGGACTAGCGGGGGGGGGATGGTGCAGTATTTT. Amino acid sequence: CASSTGTSGGGMVQYF.

The gene calls are TRBV25-1 and TRBJ1-2; weak D call: TRBD1 (6 bases). V was clipped by 6 bases and J by 8 bases, with 28 bases between them. In germline, CDR1 is MGHDK, CDR2 SYGVNS. The CDR3 has 17 residues. Here the CDR3 reads CASSQLGAEGELGGYTF. The CDR3 nucleotides are TGTGCCAGCAGCCAACTGGGGGCAGAGGGTGAGCTGGGAGGCTACACCTTC.

The rearrangement joins TRBV21-1 to TRBJ2-1; the DNA was not used to check the table's D call, TRBD2. TRBV21-1 is a pseudogene. The CDR3 has 12 residues. The chain's CDR3 is CASTNLGSEQFF. The CDR3, as DNA: TGTGCCAGCACCAACCTAGGGAGTGAGCAGTTCTTC.

This clone appeared a few times. This chain connects TRBV28 to TRBJ1-1; TRBD1 matches at 7 bases. The CDR3 runs 14 residues. After removal of 7 bases from V and 4 bases from J, the junction contained 9 bases not matched to a gene. The germline gives CDR1 MDHEN, CDR2 SYDVKM. CDR3 in amino acids: CASIRQGGGTEAFF. In nucleotides, the CDR3 is TGTGCCAGCATCCGACAGGGAGGAGGCACTGAAGCTTTCTTT.

This chain joins TRBV10-3 and TRBJ2-1; a possible D gene is TRBD2 (6 bases). CDR1 is ENHRY and CDR2 is SYGVKD in the germline V gene. The V end lost 3 bases, the J end lost 6 bases, and 9 bases lay between the germline ends. This CDR3 contains 13 residues. The CDR3 bases are TGTGCCATCAGTGACGCGGGGAGCAATGAGCAGTTCTTC. It translates to CAISDAGSNEQFF.

The J gene is TRBJ1-6, the V gene TRBV9, with a weak D call TRBD1 (5 bases). Between the trimmed V and J ends, which lost 6 bases and 10 bases, there was a span of 11 bases. The CDR3 runs 12 residues. In germline, CDR1 is SGDLS, CDR2 YYNGEE. The CDR3 DNA reads as TGTGCCAGCAAAGGGGAAAAGTCACCCCTCCACTTT. This codes for CASKGEKSPLHF.

The chain employs TRBV11-3 and TRBJ2-3; TRBD1 matches at 7 bases. The CDR3 has 15 amino acids. The V gene's germline CDR1 is SGHNT and CDR2 YENEEA. J gave up 0 bases and V 4 bases, and 4 bases lay outside the gene matches. The CDR3 nucleotides read TGTGCCAGCAGCTCTGGACAGGTTAGCACAGATACGCAGTATTTT. This sequence encodes CASSSGQVSTDTQYF.

V usage is TRBV19 and J usage is TRBJ1-1, with 10 bases aligning to TRBD1. The germline V gene encodes CDR1 LNHDA and CDR2 SQIVND (reference sequence). V trimming: 3 bases; J trimming: 2 bases; junction bases outside the gene matches: 6. CDR3 length equals 16 residues. CDR3 in amino acids: CASSITDRGENTEAFF. The CDR3 DNA reads as TGTGCCAGTAGTATTACGGACAGGGGGGAAAACACTGAAGCTTTCTTT.

V gene TRBV5-1 combines with J gene TRBJ1-1; 7 bases line up with TRBD1. CDR1 SGHRS and CDR2 YFSETQ come from the germline V gene. This CDR3 is built from 15 residues. J gave up 5 bases and V 4 bases, and 11 bases lay outside the gene matches. The CDR3 is CASSPVGGADTEAFF. CDR3 DNA: TGCGCCAGCAGCCCGGTAGGGGGCGCAGATACTGAAGCTTTCTTT.

This chain links TRBV6-4 with TRBJ2-3; TRBD1 might be the D (5 bases). With 3 bases removed from V and 6 bases from J, the gap between germline ends came to 13 bases. The CDR3 contains 14 residues. Germline-derived CDR1 and CDR2 are MRHNA and SNTAGT. CDR3 residues: CASSDQPGYDTQYF. CDR3 bases: TGTGCCAGCAGTGATCAGCCAGGGTACGATACGCAGTATTTT.

The gene calls are TRBV12-1 and TRBJ1-5; the table assigns TRBD1, which was not confirmed against the DNA. TRBV12-1 is a pseudogene segment. This CDR3 comprises 19 residues. The CDR3 region has the DNA TGTGCCAGCAGCTTTGCGCAAATGAGGACAGCGCCTAGCAATCAGCCCCAGCATTTT. This codes for CASSFAQMRTAPSNQPQHF.

The J gene is TRBJ2-7, the V gene TRBV7-2; 7 positions agree with TRBD2. The CDR3 totals 14 residues. Unmatched junction bases numbered 6, after V lost 1 base and J lost 6 bases. Germline assignment: CDR1 SGHTA and CDR2 FQGNSA. The chain's CDR3 is CASSLGGTIGEQYF. For the CDR3, the DNA is TGTGCCAGCAGCTTAGGGGGGACTATTGGCGAGCAGTACTTC.

A remark on this clone: The germline gene is not matched at one end of the junction; a read error may be the cause. J is TRBJ1-1 and V is TRBV29-1; the match to TRBD1 covers 7 bases. Germline V lookup: CDR1 SQVTM, CDR2 ANQGSEA. This CDR3 has 14 residues. The CDR3 protein is CSVIKGTVNTEAFF. For the CDR3, the DNA is TGCAGCGTCATTAAGGGGACAGTGAATACTGAAGCTTTCTTT.

This chain links TRBV7-9 with TRBJ1-1, with D possibly being TRBD1 (6 bases). This CDR3 comprises 15 residues. V lost 5 bases and J 0 bases, leaving 13 bases between the germline ends. Germline loops: CDR1 SEHNR, CDR2 FQNEAQ (reference sequence). The CDR3 DNA reads as TGTGCCAGCAGCACCTCGACAGGCCTGAACACTGAAGCTTTCTTT. The encoded protein is CASSTSTGLNTEAFF.

The genes are TRBV12-3 or TRBV12-4 and TRBJ1-1; 9 positions agree with TRBD1. The CDR3 runs to 13 residues. Trimming took 5 bases from V and 10 from J; bases not matched to a gene: 8. CDR3 protein: CASSLDRGVRAFF. The CDR3 nucleotides are TGTGCCAGCAGTCTAGACAGGGGGGTAAGAGCTTTCTTT.

Here the CDR3 reads CASSLSSPLHF. CDR3 nucleotide sequence: TGTGCCAGCAGTTTATCTTCACCCCTCCACTTT. The chain recombines TRBV2 with TRBJ1-6; D is undetermined. The CDR3 runs to 11 residues. V was pared by 5 bases and J by 9 bases, with 5 bases between. CDR1 and CDR2 from the germline V gene are SNHLY and FYNNEI.

V usage is TRBV4-1 and J usage is TRBJ1-2; 7 nucleotides line up with TRBD1. The V segment lost 4 bases and the J segment 0 bases; nucleotides outside the gene matches: 5. The CDR3 consists of 15 residues. The germline V gene encodes CDR1 MGHRA and CDR2 YSYEKL. Here the CDR3 DNA reads TGCGCCAGCAGCCTCCGGGACAGTGCTAACTATGGCTACACCTTC. Translated: CASSLRDSANYGYTF.

The gene calls are TRBV2 and TRBJ1-2, with TRBD1 matching over 10 bases. CDR1 SNHLY and CDR2 FYNNEI come from the germline V gene. V lost 3 bases, J lost 3 bases, and 7 bases stayed unmatched. The CDR3 has 16 residues. CDR3 protein: CASSDDRGRVYYGYTF. CDR3 coding DNA: TGTGCCAGCAGTGACGACAGGGGGCGCGTGTACTATGGCTACACCTTC. Supplemented by reference TRBV2 and TRBJ1-2, the full variable domain reads EPEVTQTPSHQVTQMGQEVILRCVPISNHLYFYWYRQILGQKVEFLVSFYNNEISEKSEIFDDQFSVERPDGSNFTLKIRSTKLEDSAMYFCASSDDRGRVYYGYTFGSGTRLTVV.

The J gene is TRBJ2-7, the V gene TRBV29-1, with 8 bases matching TRBD1. Trimming cost V 2 bases and J 6 bases; bases outside gene matches: 6. Germline CDR1 and CDR2: SQVTM and ANQGSEA. The CDR3 consists of 13 residues. As DNA, the CDR3 is TGCAGCGTTGAAACCGACAGGGGAAGCGAGCAGTACTTC. Translated, it gives CSVETDRGSEQYF.

This rearrangement joins TRBV18 to TRBJ1-5; the match to TRBD1 covers 10 bases. The CDR3 sequence is 15 residues long. The germline V gene has CDR1 KGHSH and CDR2 LQKENI. The V and J ends lost 8 bases and 1 base, in that order; junction bases with no gene match: 5. This CDR3 reads CASGQGGGSNQPQHF. Here the CDR3 DNA reads TGTGCCAGCGGACAGGGGGGAGGGAGCAATCAGCCCCAGCATTTT.

This clone was seen just once. The chain links TRBV5-4 to TRBJ1-1; D gene uncertain. CDR3 size: 14 residues. CDR1 and CDR2 from the germline V gene are SGHNT and YYREEE (reference sequence). Trimming pared 2 bases from V and 0 bases from J, leaving 8 bases between. The CDR3: CASSFGQMNTEAFF. The CDR3 DNA reads TGTGCCAGCAGCTTTGGGCAGATGAACACTGAAGCTTTCTTT.

The chain joins TRBV2 to TRBJ1-6; TRBD1 aligns across 9 bases. The CDR3 is 15 residues long. After removal of 7 bases from V and 8 bases from J, the junction contained 9 bases not matched to a gene. Germline V gene sequence: CDR1 SNHLY, CDR2 FYNNEI. Written as DNA, the CDR3 is TGTGCCAGCACCTCACAGGGGGCTCAGGATTCACCCCTCCACTTT. Translation: CASTSQGAQDSPLHF.